These 22 T cell receptor beta chains came from one sample sequenced in a study of shared clonotypes between healthy human individuals. The table came from immunoSEQ multiplex PCR; TCRdb's copy has only in-frame clones and leaves some out. The sample includes hundreds of thousands of clones, about 74% of them seen just once. The material sequenced was memory CD4+ T cells sorted from blood. Subset: CD45RA-negative fraction. Source of these receptors: a woman aged 25 to 39 in good health.

The chain uses TRBV19 and TRBJ2-7, with D maybe TRBD1 (5 bases). The V and J ends lost 6 bases and 5 bases respectively, with 14 bases between them. Germline V lookup: CDR1 LNHDA, CDR2 SQIVND (reference sequence). The CDR3 extends over 13 amino acids. CDR3: CASSRSGSDEQYF. CDR3 in DNA: TGTGCCAGTAGCCGATCAGGGTCGGACGAGCAGTACTTC.

The chain is built from TRBV2 and TRBJ1-2; D is unresolved. Germline CDR1 SNHLY, CDR2 FYNNEI. The CDR3 runs 15 residues. Trimming removed 2 bases from V and 0 bases from J, with 10 bases in between. CDR3 sequence reads: CASSESPGANYGYTF. The CDR3 bases are TGTGCCAGCAGTGAAAGTCCGGGCGCTAACTATGGCTACACCTTC.

The rearrangement joins TRBV5-1 to TRBJ2-3, with a weak D call TRBD2 (5 bases). CDR3 length: 14 amino acids. Germline CDR1 and CDR2: SGHRS and YFSETQ. V lost 0 bases and J 7 bases, leaving 12 bases between the germline ends. CDR3 DNA sequence: TGCGCCAGCAGCTTGGAATTCCTAGCTTATACGCAGTATTTT. Protein product: CASSLEFLAYTQYF.

V is TRBV4-1 and J is TRBJ1-5, with D maybe TRBD1 (6 bases). The germline gives CDR1 MGHRA, CDR2 YSYEKL. Trimming shortened V by 0 bases and J by 6 bases, and 15 bases separated the two germline ends. This CDR3 region has 16 residues. DNA for the CDR3: TGCGCCAGCAGCCAAGAGGGAGGACAGCGGACTCAGCCCCAGCATTTT. Protein: CASSQEGGQRTQPQHF.

This clone was counted only a few times. Other DNA sequences in the sample encode the same CDR3. V usage is TRBV4-1 and J usage is TRBJ2-2; D not certain. Looked up from germline, CDR1 is MGHRA and CDR2 is YSYEKL. Trimming stripped 0 bases from V and 1 base from J, with 6 bases between. This CDR3 spans 15 amino acids. CDR3 DNA: TGCGCCAGCAGCCAAGATCCGAGGAACACCGGGGAGCTGTTTTTT. It translates to CASSQDPRNTGELFF.

The chain employs TRBV6-5 and TRBJ2-5; D possibly corresponds to TRBD2 (5 bases). The CDR3 covers 16 residues. V was trimmed by 4 bases and J by 2 bases, leaving 17 bases between them. Per the germline V gene, CDR1 is MNHEY and CDR2 is SVGAGI. For the CDR3, the DNA is TGTGCCAGCAGTTTCTCACTAGGTTTAGGTCAAGAGACCCAGTACTTC. Encoded protein: CASSFSLGLGQETQYF.

The chain employs TRBV6-1 and TRBJ1-5; 7 positions match TRBD1. The length of the CDR3 is 17 residues. The ends lost 1 base at V and 5 bases at J; junction bases unmatched: 11. Looked up from germline, CDR1 is MNHNS and CDR2 is SASEGT. This chain's CDR3 is CASSEGQGRRVDQPQHF. The CDR3 DNA follows: TGTGCCAGCAGTGAAGGACAGGGAAGAAGGGTGGATCAGCCCCAGCATTTT.

The chain has TRBV5-3 and TRBJ1-5; D is possibly TRBD1 (6 bases). TRBV5-3 is an open reading frame whose function is uncertain. This CDR3 spans 14 amino acids. V shed 4 bases and J shed 5 bases, with 13 bases lying between them. The CDR3 DNA is TGTGCCAGAAGCGCGCACAGGGTGGATCAGCCCCAGCATTTT. Translating it yields CARSAHRVDQPQHF.

The chain combines TRBV19 with TRBJ1-2; D may be TRBD1 (5 bases). With 1 base removed from V and 4 bases from J, the gap between germline ends came to 10 bases. Germline V gene sequence: CDR1 LNHDA, CDR2 SQIVND (reference sequence). The CDR3 has 14 amino acids. The CDR3 DNA sequence: TGTGCCAGTAGTATAGGAACCCAGGGCTATGGCTACACCTTC. Its translation is CASSIGTQGYGYTF.

The sample holds a few counts of this clone. The V and J genes are TRBV19 and TRBJ1-4; D not resolved. The CDR3 spans 12 residues. Per the germline V gene, CDR1 is LNHDA and CDR2 is SQIVND (reference sequence). Trimming took 7 bases from V and 5 from J, leaving 8 bases between them. CDR3 coding DNA: TGTGCCAGTACCAGGTACAATGAAAAACTGTTTTTT. Its translation is CASTRYNEKLFF.

This clone has a count of ten or more. CDR3 DNA: TGTGCCAGCAGTGAATTAGGTCTAGCGGGAGGAAATAGTGAGCAGTTCTTC. Its protein is CASSELGLAGGNSEQFF. The chain uses TRBV2 and TRBJ2-1; TRBD2 aligns across 11 bases. The length of the CDR3 is 17 residues. Germline trimming cut 2 bases from V and 9 bases from J; bases unmatched to any gene: 12. Per the germline V gene, CDR1 is SNHLY and CDR2 is FYNNEI.

The chain combines TRBV19 with TRBJ2-7; perhaps D is TRBD1 or TRBD2 (5 bases each). The CDR3 contains 16 residues. Germline V gene lookup returns CDR1 LNHDA and CDR2 SQIVND (reference sequence). The ends were cut back, 2 bases at V and 2 bases at J, with 16 bases in the middle. The CDR3: CASSIFSGTETYEQYF. The CDR3 region has the DNA TGTGCCAGTAGTATATTCTCCGGGACGGAGACCTACGAGCAGTACTTC.

The chain joins TRBV11-2 to TRBJ2-1; 7 bases are a match to TRBD2. Germline lookup yields CDR1 SGHAT and CDR2 FQNNGV. V lost 4 bases and J lost 5; bases outside the gene matches: 8. The length of the CDR3 is 15 residues. The CDR3 DNA sequence: TGTGCCAGCAGCTATACAACCGGGACTAACAATGAGCAGTTCTTC. This gives the protein CASSYTTGTNNEQFF.

This clone came up a few times. V and J are TRBV25-1 and TRBJ2-7; 7 bases fit TRBD1. The germline gives CDR1 MGHDK, CDR2 SYGVNS. This CDR3 has 11 amino acids. V dropped 6 bases and J dropped 9; count of bases not matched to a gene: 5. Here the CDR3 DNA reads TGTGCCAGCAGCCGACAGGGTCTGCAGTACTTC. As protein: CASSRQGLQYF.

Comment on this clone: Other DNA sequences in the sample encode the same CDR3. J is TRBJ1-1 and V is TRBV5-1, with D perhaps matching TRBD1 (5 bases). The length of the CDR3 is 13 residues. Germline CDR1 and CDR2: SGHRS and YFSETQ. The V end was cut by 3 bases, the J end by 5 bases, with 11 bases between. The CDR3 coding sequence is TGCGCCAGCAGCTCCACTCAGGGAACTGAAGCTTTCTTT. It is translated as CASSSTQGTEAFF.

This clone has ten or more counts. The chain employs TRBV5-5 and TRBJ1-3; D not resolved. The CDR3 is 15 residues long. Trimming stripped 6 bases from V and 5 bases from J, with 18 bases between. Per the germline V gene, CDR1 is SGHKS and CDR2 is YYEKEE (reference sequence). The CDR3 DNA is TGTGCCAGCAAGAACGAGGGCATACTAAGAAACACCATATATTTT. As protein: CASKNEGILRNTIYF. The full variable domain, with the rest looked up from reference TRBV5-5 and TRBJ1-3, is DAGVTQSPTHLIKTRGQQVTLRCSPISGHKSVSWYQQVLGQGPQFIFQYYEKEERGRGNFPDRFSARQFPNYSSELNVNALLLGDSALYLCASKNEGILRNTIYFGEGSWLTVV.

About this clone itself: The same CDR3 can be traced to other DNA sequences in this sample. The chain is built from TRBV5-1 and TRBJ2-7; D unclear. Germline V gene data show CDR1 as SGHRS and CDR2 as YFSETQ. The CDR3 extends over 14 amino acids. V gave up 0 bases and J gave up 2 bases, with 9 bases separating them. This CDR3 reads CASSLGRTPYEQYF. In DNA form, the CDR3 reads TGCGCCAGCAGCTTGGGACGGACGCCCTACGAGCAGTACTTC.

The rearrangement joins TRBV28 to TRBJ2-7; 10 bases match TRBD1. Trimming cost V 5 bases and J 4 bases; bases outside gene matches: 14. Germline V gives CDR1 MDHEN, CDR2 SYDVKM. This CDR3 comprises 17 residues. The chain's CDR3 is CASSAARDRGRVYEQYF. The DNA for the CDR3 is TGTGCCAGCAGTGCCGCCCGGGACAGGGGCCGGGTATACGAGCAGTACTTC. The full variable domain, with the rest looked up from reference TRBV28 and TRBJ2-7, is DVKVTQSSRYLVKRTGEKVFLECVQDMDHENMFWYRQDPGLGLRLIYFSYDVKMKEKGDIPEGYSVSREKKERFSLILESASTNQTSMYLCASSAARDRGRVYEQYFGPGTRLTVT.

This clone was seen once. The chain joins TRBV7-8 to TRBJ2-7; 14 nucleotides match TRBD2. Per germline, CDR1 SGHVS and CDR2 FQNEAQ. J lost 5 bases, V lost 4 bases, and 7 bases had no gene match. This CDR3 has 16 residues. The CDR3 DNA sequence: TGTGCCAGCAGCTCGGGACTAGCGGGAGCGGGCCACGAGCAGTACTTC. Protein sequence: CASSSGLAGAGHEQYF.

The V call is TRBV19, the J call TRBJ2-6; no clear D. CDR1 is LNHDA, CDR2 SQIVND, per germline (reference sequence). The CDR3 runs 14 residues. Trimming took off 2 bases at V and 2 bases at J, with 4 bases between the two ends. The CDR3 region is CASSIKAGANVLTF. In DNA form, the CDR3 reads TGTGCCAGTAGTATAAAGGCTGGGGCCAACGTCCTGACTTTC.

The rearrangement uses TRBV5-1 and TRBJ2-7; 12 positions match TRBD2. V shed 6 bases and J 1 base; nucleotides not matched to a gene: 5. The CDR3 has 15 amino acids. Germline V gene sequence: CDR1 SGHRS, CDR2 YFSETQ. The CDR3 here is CASKAGLAGSYEQYF. The CDR3 DNA reads TGCGCCAGCAAAGCGGGACTAGCGGGTTCCTACGAGCAGTACTTC.

This clone came up many times. The chain carries TRBV28 and TRBJ2-5; D might be TRBD2 (5 bases). This CDR3 is 12 amino acids long. Trimming removed 7 bases from V and 0 bases from J, with 6 bases in between. CDR1 is MDHEN, CDR2 SYDVKM, per germline. CDR3 sequence (DNA): TGTGCCAGCACGGGGTACCAAGAGACCCAGTACTTC. It encodes CASTGYQETQYF.